This record covers a single TCR beta chain. This clonotype appeared many times. Its specific antigen is unknown. Base qualities are not recorded, but no much larger clone differs from it by a single base. The data stem from a study of CD8 T cells in ankylosing spondylitis (dated by TCRdb to about 2017). As for the study more broadly: To find TCR variants linked to disease, the study profiled T cell receptor beta repertoires in ankylosing spondylitis patients and healthy donors. Peripheral blood samples were taken, and synovial fluid was additionally collected from ankylosing spondylitis patients. The whole study cohort included 108 healthy donors and 20 to 25 ankylosing spondylitis patients.

What the study reported, not specific to this receptor: A CD8+ phenotype was shown by the disease-linked clones, which were found at relatively low frequencies in peripheral blood. Some motif variants had previously been reported in the synovial fluid and blood of reactive arthritis patients, which suggests shared mechanisms of disease initiation. Blood from ankylosing spondylitis patients appeared to be characterized by a TCR beta motif made up of several highly homologous amino acid variants. According to the report, matched synovial fluid samples from ankylosing spondylitis patients were significantly enriched for the disease-linked clones.

This sample was sequenced with an Illumina HiSeq 2500. Quantitative 5'-RACE with molecular barcodes was used to prepare TCR beta libraries. The original pipeline was this. A new computational method based on a probabilistic model of VDJ rearrangement was used to identify disease-linked TCR variants. TCRdb passed the public sequencing reads through fastp at Q25 and MiXCR, retaining productive beta sequences. Here each entry gathers all rows of one CDR3 protein and keeps the most common genes and DNA. TCRdb assigned the V and J calls; the authors' analysis was not used. The sample table records 150,000 to 200,000 distinct CDR3 sequences; 15% to 20% of these occur just once. 4.3% of the sample lies in the top ten. Specimen: blood, either unsorted or a sorted T cell fraction (not recorded which). The receptor was isolated from a male donor aged 10-29 years with ankylosing spondylitis or in good health (not recorded which). Donor details come from another sample of the same person, matched by shared clones.

Read as DNA, the sequence is TGTGCCAGCAACCCTGGGACGGCTAATGAAAAACTGTTTTTT. This translates into CASNPGTANEKLFF. The sequence is built from TRBV12-3 or TRBV12-4 and TRBJ1-4, with TRBD1 perhaps the D gene, on 5 matching bases. Reading from cysteine to phenylalanine, the CDR3 counts 14 amino acids. Solely the CDR3 DNA is kept, with 42 bases framed from the first base. Trimming removed 7 bases from V and 3 bases from J, leaving 12 bases between the germline ends.